These 18 T cell receptor beta chains were all obtained from the same sample, sequenced in a study of molecular identifiers for immune sequencing clone quantification. Via MiXCR, TCRdb re-called the PCR reads, giving one row per CDR3 protein. The sample carries tens of thousands of distinct CDR3 sequences, 15% to 20% recorded once. The sample was naive CD8+ T cells from blood, with Jurkat cell RNA spiked in. The subset here: FACS-sorted CD8+CD4-CCR7+CD45RA+ naive T cells. These receptors were taken from a human donor in good health. Some libraries in this study had Jurkat cell RNA spiked in.

This clonotype was seen ten or more times. The CDR3 sequence is CASSFPGVGLTF. The CDR3 DNA reads as TGTGCCAGCAGTTTTCCGGGGGTCGGCCTCACCTTC. This chain joins TRBV12-3 or TRBV12-4 and TRBJ1-2; tentative D call: TRBD1 (5 bases). There are 12 residues in the CDR3. The V gene lost 3 bases and the J gene lost 13 bases, with 15 bases spanning the gap.

This clonotype has at least ten counts. This sequence joins TRBV27 and TRBJ2-1; either TRBD1 or TRBD2 may supply D (6 bases each). The CDR3 is 19 amino acids. Germline V lookup: CDR1 MNHEY, CDR2 SMNVEV (reference sequence). Trimming stripped 2 bases from V and 6 bases from J, with 26 bases between. CDR3 amino acids: CASSLEGGTGEGIGNEQFF. In DNA, the CDR3 is TGTGCCAGCAGTTTAGAGGGGGGTACAGGTGAAGGGATCGGCAATGAGCAGTTCTTC.

Turning to this clonotype: A much larger clonotype is one base distant, so this may be a read error. V gene TRBV7-9 combines with J gene TRBJ2-2, with D uncertain. Germline assignment: CDR1 SEHNR and CDR2 FQNEAQ (reference sequence). The CDR3 totals 14 residues. The CDR3 here is CTSSYIPGPGELFF. The CDR3 DNA sequence: TGTACCAGCAGCTACATCCCAGGTCCCGGGGAGCTGTTTTTT.

The sample holds many counts of this clonotype. The rearrangement links TRBV19 to TRBJ1-1; TRBD1 is a possible D gene (5 bases). The CDR3 contains 13 residues. Trimming pared 3 bases from V and 4 bases from J, leaving 9 bases between. Germline lookup yields CDR1 LNHDA and CDR2 SQIVND (reference sequence). CDR3 DNA: TGTGCCAGTAGTATTAGGGGCTTCACTGAAGCTTTCTTT. Protein: CASSIRGFTEAFF. Together with reference TRBV19 and TRBJ1-1, the CDR3 gives the full variable domain: DGGITQSPKYLFRKEGQNVTLSCEQNLNHDAMYWYRQDPGQGLRLIYYSQIVNDFQKGDIAEGYSVSREKKESFPLTVTSAQKNPTAFYLCASSIRGFTEAFFGQGTRLTVV.

This clonotype came up many times. The chain employs TRBV3-1 and TRBJ2-7; 12 bases line up with TRBD2. V gave up 4 bases and J gave up 3 bases; unmatched junction bases: 4. Germline-derived CDR1 and CDR2 are LGHDT and YNNKEL (reference sequence). This CDR3 spans 15 amino acids. This CDR3 reads CASSPGTSGYYEQYF. In nucleotides, the CDR3 is TGTGCCAGCAGCCCGGGGACTAGCGGGTACTACGAGCAGTACTTC.

This clonotype was seen ten or more times. J is TRBJ2-7 and V is TRBV30; 8 positions agree with TRBD1. The CDR3 runs 13 residues. The germline gives CDR1 GTSNPN, CDR2 SVGIG (reference sequence). Trimming at V came to 5 bases and at J to 3 bases, leaving 6 bases not matched to a gene. DNA of the CDR3: TGTGCCTGGGCGACAGGGGACCTCTACGAGCAGTACTTC. It encodes CAWATGDLYEQYF.

This clonotype was counted ten times or more. The chain has TRBV29-1 and TRBJ2-1; D unresolved. This CDR3 has 15 amino acids. Germline V gene data show CDR1 as SQVTM and CDR2 as ANQGSEA. With 1 base removed from V and 0 bases from J, the gap between germline ends came to 10 bases. The CDR3 sequence: CSVEGLGPSYNEQFF. The CDR3 DNA reads TGCAGCGTTGAAGGTCTTGGTCCCTCCTACAATGAGCAGTTCTTC.

This clonotype was counted many times. The V gene is TRBV7-9, the J gene TRBJ2-1; no firm D call. This CDR3 is 14 amino acids long. The V gene's germline CDR1 is SEHNR and CDR2 FQNEAQ (reference sequence). Trimming removed 7 bases from V and 8 bases from J, with 18 bases in between. The CDR3, as DNA: TGTGCCAGCAAAGATACAGCTCCTCTCGATGAGCAGTTCTTC. It translates to CASKDTAPLDEQFF.

In this sample, this clonotype turned up many times. V usage is TRBV27 and J usage is TRBJ1-2, with D perhaps matching TRBD1 (5 bases). Germline V CDR1 and CDR2: MNHEY, SMNVEV (reference sequence). There are 13 residues in the CDR3. The V end lost 3 bases, the J end lost 0 bases, and 5 bases lay between the germline ends. CDR3: CASSLTANYGYTF. CDR3 bases: TGTGCCAGCAGTTTGACAGCTAACTATGGCTACACCTTC.

This clonotype was observed many times. The chain employs TRBV10-2 and TRBJ1-2, with unresolved D. The ends were cut back, 6 bases at V and 0 bases at J, with 11 bases in the middle. Germline V gives CDR1 WSHSY, CDR2 SAAADI. This CDR3 is built from 14 residues. CDR3 bases: TGCGCCAGCAGGTACAGCGAAGCTAACTATGGCTACACCTTC. Its translation: CASRYSEANYGYTF.

Worth noting for this clonotype: Possible read error: a much larger clone is one base away. This rearrangement joins TRBV4-3 to TRBJ2-2; D could derive from TRBD1 or TRBD2 (5 bases each). Germline V gene data show CDR1 as LGHNA and CDR2 as YSLEER. CDR3 length: 15 amino acids. In DNA, the CDR3 is TGCGCCAGCAGCCAAGATCAGGGCAGCACCGGGGAGCTGGTTTTT. Translated: CASSQDQGSTGELVF.

The rearrangement uses TRBV18 and TRBJ1-4; D gene ambiguous. V was shortened by 6 bases and J by 0 bases, with 11 bases between the two germline ends. CDR1 is KGHSH, CDR2 LQKENI, per germline. This CDR3 comprises 15 residues. CDR3 sequence (DNA): TGTGCCAGCTCTAACCCAGCCGCAACTAATGAAAAACTGTTTTTT. It specifies CASSNPAATNEKLFF.

In this sample, this clonotype turned up many times. This chain connects TRBV14 to TRBJ2-3; perhaps TRBD1 as D (5 bases). The CDR3 is made up of 15 amino acids. Germline CDR1 reads SGHDN; CDR2 reads FVKESK. Trimming took off 0 bases at V and 3 bases at J, with 10 bases between the two ends. The CDR3 DNA reads TGTGCCAGCAGCCAAGAAGGACACTATACAGATACGCAGTATTTT. This sequence encodes CASSQEGHYTDTQYF.

This chain uses TRBV19 with TRBJ2-7; maybe TRBD2 (5 bases). Germline assignment: CDR1 LNHDA and CDR2 SQIVND (reference sequence). CDR3 length: 14 residues. Trimming left V 6 bases short and J 2 bases short, with 14 bases between. The CDR3 DNA reads as TGTGCCAGTAGCCCGTACGGGAACGCCTACGAGCAGTACTTC. Protein sequence: CASSPYGNAYEQYF.

About this clonotype itself: One base away lies a much larger clone, so this may be a sequencing read error. V is TRBV27 and J is TRBJ2-1; D possibly uses TRBD1 or TRBD2 (5 bases each). This CDR3 comprises 14 residues. CDR1 is MNHEY, CDR2 SMNVEV, per germline (reference sequence). In DNA form, the CDR3 reads TGTGCCGGCAGAGGACACCTGGGGGTTGATGAGCAGTTCTTC. The encoded protein is CAGRGHLGVDEQFF.

About this clonotype: A read error is possible here, since a much larger clone lies one base away. V and J are TRBV28 and TRBJ2-3, with no clear D. The CDR3 length is 14 residues. The V and J ends lost 4 bases and 3 bases respectively, with 11 bases between them. The germline CDR1 and CDR2 sequences are MDHEN and SYDVKM. The DNA for the CDR3 is TGTGCCAGCAGTTCAAAGAGTAAAACAGATACGCAGTATTTT. Its protein product is CASSSKSKTDTQYF.

Concerning this clonotype itself: This clone may be a read error of a much larger clone one base away. The conserved phenylalanine or tryptophan is not found at the CDR3 terminus, so this likely reflects a read error. The chain uses TRBV13 and TRBJ2-7, with D unclear. In germline, CDR1 is PRHDT, CDR2 FYEKMQ (reference sequence). The V gene lost 0 bases and the J gene lost 5 bases, with 17 bases spanning the gap. The length of the CDR3 is 16 residues. The CDR3 reads CASSLGLSDSRNEQYS. The CDR3 DNA reads as TGTGCCAGCAGCTTAGGCCTAAGCGATAGCCGCAACGAGCAGTACTCC.

This clonotype was observed many times. The chain joins TRBV25-1 to TRBJ2-7; TRBD2 might be the D (6 bases). In germline, CDR1 is MGHDK, CDR2 SYGVNS. The CDR3 has 13 residues. Trimming left V 7 bases short and J 7 bases short, with 17 bases between. DNA for the CDR3: TGTGCCAGCACCCCCGGGTCGGGGGTAGAGCAGTACTTC. Its protein is CASTPGSGVEQYF.